This T cell receptor (beta chain) came from a study of T cells in Graves' hyperthyroidism and ophthalmopathy. The CDR3 spans 15 residues. Study conclusions and caveats: Before onset, ophthalmopathy was predicted by the model a median approximately 6.5 months earlier. Patients with ophthalmopathy were separated from those with stable hyperthyroidism by a 13 V-J model. Most thyroid clonotypes with frequency above 0.001 were detected in blood.

Authors of the study amplified TCR beta CDR3 regions from RNA transcripts. With the HTBI primer set, the TCR CDR3 went through a first round of RT-PCR. From the multiplex PCR reads, TCRdb called clonotypes with MiXCR, one entry per CDR3 protein. The sample consists of 500,000 to 750,000 distinct CDR3 sequences, 14% of them appearing once. As concerns this clonotype: Its specificity is unknown. The junction does not match germline at one end; this may be a read error.

The source is a woman between 18 and 30 years old with Graves' ophthalmopathy. The sequenced sample was blood. The chain employs TRBV12-3 or TRBV12-4 and TRBJ2-5, with 7 bases identical to TRBD1. The CDR3 region has the DNA TGTGCCATCAGTGAGTCGAACCGGGACAGTTCCCCCCAGTACTTC. It yields the protein CAISESNRDSSPQYF.